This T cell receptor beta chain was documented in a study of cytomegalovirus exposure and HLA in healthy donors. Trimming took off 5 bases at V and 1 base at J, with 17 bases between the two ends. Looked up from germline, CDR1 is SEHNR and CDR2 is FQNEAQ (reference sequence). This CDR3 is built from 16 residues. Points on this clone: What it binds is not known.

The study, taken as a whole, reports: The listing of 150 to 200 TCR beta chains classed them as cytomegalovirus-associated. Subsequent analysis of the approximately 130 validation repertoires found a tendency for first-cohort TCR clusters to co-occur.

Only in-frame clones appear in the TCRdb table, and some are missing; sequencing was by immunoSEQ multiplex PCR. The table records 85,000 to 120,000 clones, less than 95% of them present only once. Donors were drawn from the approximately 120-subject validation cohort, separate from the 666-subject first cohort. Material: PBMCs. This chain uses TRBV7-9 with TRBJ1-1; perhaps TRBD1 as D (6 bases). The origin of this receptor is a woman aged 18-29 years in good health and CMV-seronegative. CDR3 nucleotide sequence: TGTGCCAGCAGCAAGAACCCGGACAGAGAGAACACTGAAGCTTTCTTT. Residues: CASSKNPDRENTEAFF.